This is a list of T cell receptor beta chains from one sample in a study of CD8 T cells in ankylosing spondylitis. TCRdb redid the calling of the 5' RACE reads with MiXCR, one entry per CDR3 protein. The sample carries 650,000 to 800,000 distinct CDR3 sequences, around a fifth recorded once. Material for sequencing was blood, either unsorted or a sorted T cell fraction (not recorded which). The origin of the receptors is a male donor with ankylosing spondylitis. The CDR3 runs from the conserved cysteine through the conserved F or W. D genes are given only for firm matches. Clone size is given for some rows only: seen once, a few or many times, or a class if the clone is expanded.

>TRBJ2-1|TRBV20-1|-|-
TGCAGTGCTAGATTCCGCATGAGCAGCTACAATGAGCAGTTCTTC
CSARFRMSSYNEQFF
>TRBJ2-3|TRBV4-3|few|-
TGCGCCAGCAGCCAAGGTTTGACAGATACGCAGTATTTT
CASSQGLTDTQYF
>TRBJ2-1|TRBV15|-|-
TGTGCCACCAGCGAGAGACAGCCATTCTACAATGAGCAGTTCTTC
CATSERQPFYNEQFF
>TRBJ2-5|TRBV4-1|-|-
TGCGCCAGCAGCCAAGAAGGGGTAGCCCGGGGCGAGACCCAGTACTTC
CASSQEGVARGETQYF
>TRBJ2-5|TRBV7-2|many|-
TGTGCCAGCAGCCCACGGACCCAAGAGACCCAGTACTTC
CASSPRTQETQYF
>TRBJ2-2|TRBV19|-|-
TGTGCCAGTAGTCCCTGGATGGTGAACACCGGGGAGCTGTTTTTT
CASSPWMVNTGELFF
>TRBJ2-4|TRBV6-4|-|TRBD2
TGTGCCAGCAGTGACTTCTCGGGACTAGCGGGAGGATTAGCCAAAAACATTCAGTACTTC
CASSDFSGLAGGLAKNIQYF
>TRBJ2-3|TRBV12-3/TRBV12-4|few|-
TGTGCCAGCAGAACTACCGAACTCACAGATACGCAGTATTTT
CASRTTELTDTQYF
>TRBJ2-2|TRBV7-7|few|-
TGTGCTAGCAGCCTCTCGGAAGCACCCAACACCGGGGAGCTGTTTTTT
CASSLSEAPNTGELFF
>TRBJ2-1|TRBV20-1|-|TRBD2
TGCAGTGCTATGCCGGGAGGGCCGGGTGAGCAGTTCTTC
CSAMPGGPGEQFF
>TRBJ2-1|TRBV6-1|-|TRBD1
TGTGCCAGCAGCTCGGACAGGGGTTTATACAATGAGCAGTTCTTC
CASSSDRGLYNEQFF
>TRBJ2-1|TRBV5-1|few|TRBD2
TGCGCCAGCAGCAGGACTAGCGGGGGCCTCTCCTACAATGAGCAGTTCTTC
CASSRTSGGLSYNEQFF
>TRBJ2-7|TRBV4-2|few|-
TGTGCCAGCAGCCAAGAACCGGGTTACGAGCAGTACTTC
CASSQEPGYEQYF
>TRBJ2-7|TRBV18|-|-
TGTGCCAGCTCACCGTGGACACAAATCACGGGCGAGCAGTACTTC
CASSPWTQITGEQYF
>TRBJ2-2|TRBV7-6|-|-
TGTGCCAGCAGCGACACGGAGCTCACCGGGGAGCTGTTTTTT
CASSDTELTGELFF
>TRBJ1-1|TRBV29-1|many|-
TGCAGCGTTGAGGTTGACAGTGAAGCTTTCTTT
CSVEVDSEAFF
>TRBJ1-1|TRBV3-1|few|TRBD1
TGTGCCAGCAGCCATTACCGGACAGGGGGCGGTCGCACTGAAGCTTTCTTT
CASSHYRTGGGRTEAFF
>TRBJ2-1|TRBV12-3/TRBV12-4|-|TRBD2
TGTGCCAGCAACTTTAGGCTAGCGGGCCTTAATGAGCAGTTCTTC
CASNFRLAGLNEQFF